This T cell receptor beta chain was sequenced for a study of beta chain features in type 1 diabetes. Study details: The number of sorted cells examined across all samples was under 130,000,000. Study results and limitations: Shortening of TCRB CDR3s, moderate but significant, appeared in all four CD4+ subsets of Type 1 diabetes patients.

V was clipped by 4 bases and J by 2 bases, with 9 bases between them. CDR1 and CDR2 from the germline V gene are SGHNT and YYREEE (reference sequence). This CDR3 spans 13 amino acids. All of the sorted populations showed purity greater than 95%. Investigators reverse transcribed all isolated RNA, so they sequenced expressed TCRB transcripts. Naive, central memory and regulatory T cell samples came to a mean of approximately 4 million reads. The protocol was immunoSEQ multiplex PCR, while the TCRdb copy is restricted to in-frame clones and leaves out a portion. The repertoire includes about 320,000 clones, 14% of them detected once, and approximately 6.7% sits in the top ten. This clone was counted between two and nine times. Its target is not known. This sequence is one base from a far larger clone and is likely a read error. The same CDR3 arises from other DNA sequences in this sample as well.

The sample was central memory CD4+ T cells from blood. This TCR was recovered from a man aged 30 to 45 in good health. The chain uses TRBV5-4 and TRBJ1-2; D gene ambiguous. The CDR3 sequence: CASSQWQNYGYTF. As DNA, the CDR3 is TGTGCCAGCAGCCAATGGCAGAACTATGGCTACACCTTC.